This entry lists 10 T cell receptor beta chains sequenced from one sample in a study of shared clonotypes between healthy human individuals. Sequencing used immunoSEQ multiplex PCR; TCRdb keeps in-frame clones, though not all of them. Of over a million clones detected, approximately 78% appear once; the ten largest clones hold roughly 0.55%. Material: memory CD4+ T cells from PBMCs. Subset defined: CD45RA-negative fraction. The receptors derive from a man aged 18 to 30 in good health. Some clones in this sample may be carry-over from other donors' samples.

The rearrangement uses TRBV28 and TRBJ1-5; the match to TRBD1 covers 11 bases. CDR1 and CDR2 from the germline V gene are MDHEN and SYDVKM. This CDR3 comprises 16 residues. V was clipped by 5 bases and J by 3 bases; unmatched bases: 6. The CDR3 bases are TGTGCCAGCAGTAGCGGGACAGGGGGGCCCAATCAGCCCCAGCATTTT. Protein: CASSSGTGGPNQPQHF.

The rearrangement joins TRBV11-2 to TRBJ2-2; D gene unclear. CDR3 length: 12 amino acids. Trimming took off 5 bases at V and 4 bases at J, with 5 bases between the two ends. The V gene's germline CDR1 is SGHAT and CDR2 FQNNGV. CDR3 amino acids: CASSRPTGELFF. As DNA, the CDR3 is TGTGCCAGCAGCCGACCCACCGGGGAGCTGTTTTTT. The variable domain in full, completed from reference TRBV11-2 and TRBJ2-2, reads EAGVAQSPRYKIIEKRQSVAFWCNPISGHATLYWYQQILGQGPKLLIQFQNNGVVDDSQLPKDRFSAERLKGVDSTLKIQPAKLEDSAVYLCASSRPTGELFFGEGSRLTVL.

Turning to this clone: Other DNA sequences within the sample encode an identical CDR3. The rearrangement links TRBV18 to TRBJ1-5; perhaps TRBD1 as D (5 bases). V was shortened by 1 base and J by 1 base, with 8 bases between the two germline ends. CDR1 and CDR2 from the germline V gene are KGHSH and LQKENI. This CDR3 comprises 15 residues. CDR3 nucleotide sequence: TGTGCCAGCTCACCACGGGGGTTAAGCAATCAGCCCCAGCATTTT. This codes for CASSPRGLSNQPQHF.

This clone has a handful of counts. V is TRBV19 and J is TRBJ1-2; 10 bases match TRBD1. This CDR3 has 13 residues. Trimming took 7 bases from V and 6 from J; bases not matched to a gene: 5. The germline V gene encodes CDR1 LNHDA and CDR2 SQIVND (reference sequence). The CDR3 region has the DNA TGTGCCAGTACCCGGGACAGGGGAAATGGCTACACCTTC. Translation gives CASTRDRGNGYTF.

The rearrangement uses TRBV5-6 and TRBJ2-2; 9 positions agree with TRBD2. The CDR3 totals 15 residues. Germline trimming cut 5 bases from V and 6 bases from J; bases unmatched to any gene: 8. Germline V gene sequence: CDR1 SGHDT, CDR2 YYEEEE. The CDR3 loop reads CASSWGLAGAGELFF. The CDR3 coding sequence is TGTGCCAGCAGTTGGGGACTAGCTGGGGCCGGGGAGCTGTTTTTT.

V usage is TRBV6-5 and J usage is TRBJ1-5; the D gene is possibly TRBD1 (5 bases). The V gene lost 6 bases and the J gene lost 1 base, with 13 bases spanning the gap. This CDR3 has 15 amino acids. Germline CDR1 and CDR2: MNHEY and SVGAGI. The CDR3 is CASRHQGPSNQPQHF. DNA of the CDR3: TGTGCCAGCAGGCACCAGGGCCCCAGCAATCAGCCCCAGCATTTT.

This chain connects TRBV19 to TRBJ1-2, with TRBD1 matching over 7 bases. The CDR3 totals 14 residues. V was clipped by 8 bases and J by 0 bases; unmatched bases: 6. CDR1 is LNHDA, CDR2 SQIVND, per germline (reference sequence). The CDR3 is CASQEGQSNYGYTF. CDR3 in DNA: TGTGCCAGTCAGGAGGGACAGTCTAACTATGGCTACACCTTC.

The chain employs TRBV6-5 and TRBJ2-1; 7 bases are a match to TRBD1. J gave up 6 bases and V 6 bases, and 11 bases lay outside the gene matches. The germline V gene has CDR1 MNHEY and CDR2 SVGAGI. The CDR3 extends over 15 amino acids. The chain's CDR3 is CASRRAQGTPNEQFF. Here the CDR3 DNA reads TGTGCCAGCAGGAGGGCACAGGGGACCCCCAATGAGCAGTTCTTC.

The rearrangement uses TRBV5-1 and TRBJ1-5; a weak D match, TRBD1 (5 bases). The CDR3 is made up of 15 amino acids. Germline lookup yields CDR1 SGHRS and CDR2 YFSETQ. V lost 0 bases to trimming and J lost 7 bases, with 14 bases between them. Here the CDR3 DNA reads TGCGCCAGCAGCTTGGACGGGCCAGGGCAACAGCCCCAGCATTTT. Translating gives CASSLDGPGQQPQHF.

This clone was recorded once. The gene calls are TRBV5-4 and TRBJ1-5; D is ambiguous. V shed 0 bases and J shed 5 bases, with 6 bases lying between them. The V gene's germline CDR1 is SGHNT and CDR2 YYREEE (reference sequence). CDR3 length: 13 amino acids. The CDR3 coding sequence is TGTGCCAGCAGCTTGGGGAGAGATCAGCCCCAGCATTTT. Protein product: CASSLGRDQPQHF.